Ten or more counts support the clone carrying this T cell receptor (beta chain). This entry comes from a study of identical twins. TCRdb called the 5' RACE reads again in MiXCR, with one record for every CDR3 protein. The profile shows some 500,000 distinct CDR3 sequences, just under 10% of them singletons. The same sample was also used in a study of yellow fever vaccine responses in identical twins.

This clonotype was sampled from a young woman in good health. Sequencing input: PBMCs.

The CDR3 DNA sequence: TGTGCCAGCAGGACCTGGCAGGGAGAAATGGAGCCCCAGCATTTT. This sequence encodes CASRTWQGEMEPQHF. This chain links TRBV6-1 with TRBJ1-5; D may be TRBD1 (5 bases). This CDR3 contains 15 residues. Trimming removed 6 bases from V and 8 bases from J, with 20 bases in between. CDR1 and CDR2 (germline): MNHNS, SASEGT.